This T cell receptor beta chain was recorded in a study of blood T cell repertoires in COVID-19. Study details: Researchers got acute and convalescent COVID-19 samples from the United States, Italy and Spain. Sources were T cells, B-cell-depleted T cells, or PBMCs; the material itself was cDNA or gDNA.

Authors' processing steps: Cell counts per sample came from amplifying reference gene primers. The method was immunoSEQ multiplex PCR; TCRdb's version includes in-frame clones alone and lacks a portion of them. That table gives V, J and clone size, and the DNA gave D and trimming. In the table there are over 120,000 clones, roughly 90% of which are singletons. In germline, CDR1 is SGDLS, CDR2 YYNGEE. The CDR3 is made up of 14 amino acids. V gave up 4 bases and J gave up 6 bases, with 17 bases separating them. The sample was peripheral blood. The source is a woman aged 50 to 60 with acute or convalescent COVID-19. The chain joins TRBV9 to TRBJ2-7; weak D call: TRBD2 (5 bases). The CDR3 nucleotides read TGTGCCAGCAGCTCAAGTTTAGCGTTGAGCGAGCAGTACTTC. Protein: CASSSSLALSEQYF.